What follows is one T cell receptor (beta chain) and its context. Its antigen is undetermined. This entry is derived from a study of T cells in localized non-small cell lung cancer. Trimming removed 3 bases at V and 0 bases at J, with 11 bases between. The CDR3 runs to 15 residues. Germline V lookup: CDR1 MNHNS, CDR2 SASEGT. Overall study results and limits: Longer overall survival accompanied higher blood T cell density. Owing to sequencing of a solitary tumor region, heterogeneity cannot be discounted. There was higher T cell clonality in uninvolved adjacent lung than in tumor, and it was highest there. Turning up in adjacent lung were a median around 50 of the top 100 tumor clones.

Sequencing was performed with immunoSEQ multiplex PCR; in TCRdb, only in-frame clones are kept and a portion is missing. Of tens of thousands of clones in the sample, 80% to 85% were seen once. The specimen comprised PBMCs, sampled before any cancer treatment. The sequence was collected from a man aged 40-75 years with stage II lung adenocarcinoma. V gene TRBV6-1 combines with J gene TRBJ1-2; D might be TRBD1 (5 bases). CDR3 region: CASSDAGLANYGYTF. CDR3 nucleotide sequence: TGTGCCAGCAGTGACGCAGGGCTAGCTAACTATGGCTACACCTTC.